This T cell receptor (beta chain) derives from a study of CD8+ T cells in alopecia areata. Across the study: The authors scored treated patients' severity by affected scalp percentage. Points from the study as a whole: Persistence of many expanded lesional clones was seen in scalp and blood during tofacitinib.

The sample's treatment: oral pan-JAK inhibitor, 5-10 mg twice daily. Obtained from alopecia areata patients were lesional scalp punch biopsies along with peripheral blood. The CDR3 loop spans 14 amino acids. The germline V gene has CDR1 MGHDK and CDR2 SYGVNS. Trimming cost V 7 bases and J 8 bases, with 17 bases left between them. On this clone: Its target is not known.

Extracted RNA was reverse transcribed, and the resulting cDNA served as sequencing template. Generated by immunoSEQ multiplex PCR, the TCRdb table keeps only in-frame clones and is missing some. The sample has 200,000 to 250,000 clones; 30% to 40% are singletons. The source is a human donor with alopecia areata. Sequenced material: CD4+ T cells sorted from blood, taken at approximately week 34, from a patient treated with tofacitinib. The chain has TRBV25-1 and TRBJ1-4; no clear D gene. In DNA, the CDR3 is TGTGCCAGCACGCGATCGGATCTGGGCGAAAAACTGTTTTTT. Protein: CASTRSDLGEKLFF.